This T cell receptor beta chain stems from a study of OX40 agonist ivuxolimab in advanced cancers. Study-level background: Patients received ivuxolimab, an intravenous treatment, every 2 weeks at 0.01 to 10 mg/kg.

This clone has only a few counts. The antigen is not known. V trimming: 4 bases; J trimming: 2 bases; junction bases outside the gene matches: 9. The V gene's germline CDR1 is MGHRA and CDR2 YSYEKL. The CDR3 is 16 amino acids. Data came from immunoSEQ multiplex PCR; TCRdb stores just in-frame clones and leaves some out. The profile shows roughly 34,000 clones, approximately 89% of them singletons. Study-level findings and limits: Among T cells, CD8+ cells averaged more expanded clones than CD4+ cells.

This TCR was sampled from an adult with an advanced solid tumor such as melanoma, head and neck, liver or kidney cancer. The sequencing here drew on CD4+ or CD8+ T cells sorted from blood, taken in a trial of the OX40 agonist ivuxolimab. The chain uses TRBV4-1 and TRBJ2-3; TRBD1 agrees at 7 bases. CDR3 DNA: TGCGCCAGCAGCCCTCTGGTGGGACAGCACACAGATACGCAGTATTTT. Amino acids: CASSPLVGQHTDTQYF.